This entry lists 6 T cell receptor beta chains sequenced from one sample in a study of T cell repertoires in cytomegalovirus infection (dated by TCRdb to between 2018 and 2020). This sample was sequenced with an Illumina HiSeq 1500. Using fastp at Q25 and MiXCR, TCRdb reprocessed the public reads and kept productive beta chains. When rows share a CDR3 protein, they turn into one entry using the most common DNA and genes. Counted in this sample were roughly 500,000 distinct CDR3 sequences; roughly a third of them appeared once. The leading ten clones occupy about a sixth of the sample. What the treatment or condition label conveys for this sample: in vitro stimulation with specific CMV peptide epitopes to enrich CMV-specific T cells. No cognate antigen is known for these TCRs. The material was cultured PBMCs, obtained from culture after CMV antigen stimulation. These receptors were collected from a human donor in good health (CMV status not recorded). Some clones in this sample may be carry-over from other donors' samples.

This clonotype occurred many times. The V and J genes are TRBV7-2 and TRBJ2-3; 9 nucleotides agree with TRBD2. J was trimmed by 4 bases and V by 0 bases; bases with no gene match: 5. This CDR3 has 16 amino acids. The germline V gene encodes CDR1 SGHTA and CDR2 FQGNSA. CDR3 sequence: CASSLASGRKADTQYF. The DNA of the CDR3 is TGTGCCAGCAGCTTAGCTAGCGGGAGAAAGGCAGATACGCAGTATTTT.

In nucleotides, the CDR3 is TGTGCCAGCAGCTTAGATGGGGGGGCAGGACAGGAAGCTTTCTTT. It codes for CASSLDGGAGQEAFF. The chain employs TRBV7-2 and TRBJ1-1; tentative D call: TRBD1 (6 bases). CDR1 and CDR2 (germline): SGHTA, FQGNSA. Trimming shortened V by 1 base and J by 8 bases, and 17 bases separated the two germline ends. The CDR3 has 15 amino acids.

V gene TRBV12-3 or TRBV12-4 combines with J gene TRBJ2-3; tentative D call: TRBD1 (5 bases). The CDR3 extends over 15 amino acids. Trimming removed 6 bases at V and 3 bases at J, with 16 bases between. DNA of the CDR3: TGTGCCAGCAGCAAGGGGAAAAGGGGAACAGATACGCAGTATTTT. This encodes CASSKGKRGTDTQYF.

V gene TRBV30 combines with J gene TRBJ2-7; the D gene is possibly TRBD2 (6 bases). The CDR3 runs to 14 residues. Per germline, CDR1 GTSNPN and CDR2 SVGIG (reference sequence). The DNA for the CDR3 is TGTGCTACTGGAACCATGCGGGGCGCCTACGAGCAGTACTTC. This gives the protein CATGTMRGAYEQYF. Complete variable domain (other parts from reference TRBV30 and TRBJ2-7): SQTIHQWPATLVQPVGSPLSLECTVEGTSNPNLYWYRQAAGRGLQLLFYSVGIGQISSEVPQNLSASRPQDRQFILSSKKLLLSDSGFYLCATGTMRGAYEQYFGPGTRLTVT.

This clonotype has only a few counts. The rearrangement joins TRBV19 to TRBJ2-1; 7 bases fit TRBD1. Germline V CDR1 and CDR2: LNHDA, SQIVND (reference sequence). The V gene end was trimmed by 3 bases and the J gene end by 8 bases; junction bases not matched to a gene: 4. The CDR3 has 13 residues. CDR3 coding DNA: TGTGCCAGTAGTATTTTGAGGGGGCATGAGCAGTTCTTC. Protein sequence: CASSILRGHEQFF.

This clonotype was detected a few times. This rearrangement joins TRBV11-2 to TRBJ1-5; maybe TRBD1 (6 bases). The V gene lost 1 base and the J gene lost 5 bases, with 12 bases spanning the gap. The germline V gene has CDR1 SGHAT and CDR2 FQNNGV. The CDR3 runs to 15 residues. CDR3 loop: CASSLVAGDDQPQHF. Written as DNA, the CDR3 is TGTGCCAGCAGCTTAGTAGCAGGGGATGATCAGCCCCAGCATTTT.